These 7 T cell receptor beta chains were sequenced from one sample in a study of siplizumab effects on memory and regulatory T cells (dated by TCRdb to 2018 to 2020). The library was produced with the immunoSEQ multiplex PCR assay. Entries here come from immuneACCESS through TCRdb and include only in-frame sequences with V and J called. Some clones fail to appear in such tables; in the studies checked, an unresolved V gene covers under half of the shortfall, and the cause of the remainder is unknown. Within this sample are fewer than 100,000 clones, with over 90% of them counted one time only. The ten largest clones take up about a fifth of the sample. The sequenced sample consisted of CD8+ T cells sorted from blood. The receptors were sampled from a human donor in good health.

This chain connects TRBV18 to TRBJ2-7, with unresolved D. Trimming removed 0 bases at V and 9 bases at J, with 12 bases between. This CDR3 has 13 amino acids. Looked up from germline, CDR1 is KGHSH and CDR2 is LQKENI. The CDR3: CASSPPASAGQYF. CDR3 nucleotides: TGTGCCAGCTCACCACCGGCGTCCGCCGGGCAGTACTTC.

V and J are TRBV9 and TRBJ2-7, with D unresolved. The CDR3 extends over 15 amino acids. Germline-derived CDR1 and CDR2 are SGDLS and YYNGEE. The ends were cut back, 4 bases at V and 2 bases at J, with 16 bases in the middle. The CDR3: CASSPGQAITYEQYF. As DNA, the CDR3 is TGTGCCAGCAGCCCTGGGCAGGCAATTACCTACGAGCAGTACTTC.

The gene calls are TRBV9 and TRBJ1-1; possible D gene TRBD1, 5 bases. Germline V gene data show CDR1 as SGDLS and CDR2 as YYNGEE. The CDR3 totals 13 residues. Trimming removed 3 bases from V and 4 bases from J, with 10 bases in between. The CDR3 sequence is CASSAGVVTEAFF. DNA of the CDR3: TGTGCCAGCAGCGCGGGGGTCGTCACTGAAGCTTTCTTT.

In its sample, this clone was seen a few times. The CDR3: CASSWEGFQPQHF. Here the CDR3 DNA reads TGTGCCAGTAGTTGGGAGGGTTTTCAGCCCCAGCATTTT. The chain links TRBV19 to TRBJ1-5; no reliable D call. This CDR3 contains 13 residues. Germline-derived CDR1 and CDR2 are LNHDA and SQIVND (reference sequence). V lost 5 bases and J lost 6, with 11 bases in between.

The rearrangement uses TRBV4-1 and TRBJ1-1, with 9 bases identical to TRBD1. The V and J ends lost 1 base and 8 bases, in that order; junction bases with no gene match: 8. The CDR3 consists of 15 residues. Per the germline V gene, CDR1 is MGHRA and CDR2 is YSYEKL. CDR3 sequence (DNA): TGCGCCAGCAGCCAAGTTGGGGGGACAGGGTCGGAAGCTTTCTTT. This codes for CASSQVGGTGSEAFF.

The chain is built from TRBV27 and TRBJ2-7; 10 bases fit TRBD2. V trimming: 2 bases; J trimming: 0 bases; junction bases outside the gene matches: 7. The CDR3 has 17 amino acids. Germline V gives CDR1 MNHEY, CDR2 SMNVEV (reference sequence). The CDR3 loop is CASSLTGLAVSSYEQYF. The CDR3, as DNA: TGTGCCAGCAGTTTAACCGGACTAGCGGTTAGCTCCTACGAGCAGTACTTC.

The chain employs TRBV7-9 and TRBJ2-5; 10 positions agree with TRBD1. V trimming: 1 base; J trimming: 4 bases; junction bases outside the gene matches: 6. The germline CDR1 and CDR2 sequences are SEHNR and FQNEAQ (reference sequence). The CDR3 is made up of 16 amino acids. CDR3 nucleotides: TGTGCCAGCAGCTTAGAAGGGACAGGGGTCCGAGAGACCCAGTACTTC. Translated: CASSLEGTGVRETQYF.